What follows is one T cell receptor (beta chain) and its context. Its antigen is unidentified. The CDR3 length is 13 residues. Trimming at V came to 2 bases and at J to 12 bases, leaving 10 bases not matched to a gene. CDR1 is SGHTS and CDR2 is YDEGEE in the germline V gene. The data belong to a study of persistence of HIV-infected CD4 T cells. Regarding the study as a whole: TCR oligoclonality correlated with proviral oligoclonality in the same sorted populations.

Anti-CD3/anti-CD28 beads served as a nonspecific positive control stimulus. CD4+ T cells upregulating both CD40 ligand and CD69 were sorted as responding cells. Donors had CD4+ T cell counts above 400 cells/uL and were CMV-seropositive. CD8+ T cells were removed from PBMCs prior to stimulation. An approximately 17-hour stimulation of CD8-depleted PBMCs used anti-CD28/CD49d costimulation, CD40-blocking antibody and enfuvirtide. The immunoSEQ assay was version 4, run in survey mode. The repertoire was sequenced with immunoSEQ multiplex PCR; TCRdb's copy has only in-frame clones and lacks some. In the table there are roughly 35,000 clones, around 90% of which are singletons.

The V gene is TRBV5-8, the J gene TRBJ1-1; 7 bases align to TRBD1. The sequence derives from an adult man with HIV who was CMV-seropositive. The material was CD4+ T cells sorted from PBMCs after roughly 20-hour stimulation, obtained from a patient who received antiretroviral therapy. CDR3 coding DNA: TGTGCCAGCAGCTTTCCGGGACAGCGAAGGACTTTCTTT. Protein: CASSFPGQRRTFF.